The 30 T cell receptor beta chains below were found in one sample sequenced in a study of T cells in Graves' hyperthyroidism and ophthalmopathy. Regions amplified from RNA transcripts were the TCR beta CDR3 regions. In the first-round RT-PCR of the TCR CDR3, the HTBI primer set was used. MiXCR, applied by TCRdb to the multiplex PCR reads, yields one record per CDR3 protein. The profile shows about 510,000 distinct CDR3 sequences, 14% of them singletons. The specimen was blood. These receptors were taken from a woman in her forties with Graves' hyperthyroidism.

Ten or more counts support this clonotype. The chain joins TRBV2 to TRBJ1-5, with 9 bases that match TRBD1. The germline gives CDR1 SNHLY, CDR2 FYNNEI. The CDR3 contains 18 residues. V shed 1 base and J 0 bases; nucleotides not matched to a gene: 7. CDR3 nucleotides: TGTGCCAGCAGTGAAGGACAGGGGGGGCCCTATAGCAATCAGCCCCAGCATTTT. This translates into CASSEGQGGPYSNQPQHF.

This clonotype has more than one count but fewer than ten. The chain has TRBV20-1 and TRBJ1-2, with TRBD1 identical over 10 bases. With V trimmed by 2 bases and J by 4 bases, 10 bases remained unmatched. The CDR3 spans 16 residues. Germline CDR1 and CDR2: DFQATT and SNEGSKA (reference sequence). The CDR3 nucleotides read TGCAGTGCTAGAAGTGGGGACAGGGGTCGCTCCTATGGCTACACCTTC. Amino acid sequence: CSARSGDRGRSYGYTF.

This clonotype was seen at least ten times. The chain joins TRBV2 to TRBJ2-7; TRBD1 aligns across 8 bases. Germline CDR1 and CDR2: SNHLY and FYNNEI. The CDR3 is made up of 14 amino acids. After removal of 7 bases from V and 6 bases from J, the junction contained 11 bases not matched to a gene. CDR3 in amino acids: CASTPLDRVSEQYF. For the CDR3, the DNA is TGTGCCAGCACCCCACTGGACAGGGTGAGCGAGCAGTACTTC. The full variable domain, with the rest looked up from reference TRBV2 and TRBJ2-7, is EPEVTQTPSHQVTQMGQEVILRCVPISNHLYFYWYRQILGQKVEFLVSFYNNEISEKSEIFDDQFSVERPDGSNFTLKIRSTKLEDSAMYFCASTPLDRVSEQYFGPGTRLTVT.

The table lists this clonotype with many counts. The chain uses TRBV5-1 and TRBJ1-2; TRBD1 matches at 12 bases. Trimming removed 6 bases from V and 4 bases from J; junction bases left unmatched: 7. Germline V gene lookup returns CDR1 SGHRS and CDR2 YFSETQ. This CDR3 has 15 amino acids. The CDR3 loop is CASTIGTGGIYGYTF. As DNA, the CDR3 is TGCGCCAGCACCATAGGGACAGGGGGCATCTATGGCTACACCTTC.

This clonotype was found a few times. V gene TRBV4-1 combines with J gene TRBJ1-1, with a tentative D call TRBD1 (5 bases). CDR1 MGHRA and CDR2 YSYEKL come from the germline V gene. With 3 bases removed from V and 0 bases from J, the gap between germline ends came to 11 bases. The CDR3 is 15 residues long. CDR3 in amino acids: CASSHQGLLNTEAFF. CDR3 bases: TGCGCCAGCAGCCATCAGGGACTTCTGAACACTGAAGCTTTCTTT.

This clonotype was recorded at least ten times. This sequence joins TRBV12-3 or TRBV12-4 and TRBJ2-6; D call uncertain. V lost 4 bases and J 3 bases, leaving 7 bases between the germline ends. This CDR3 spans 14 amino acids. This CDR3 reads CASSSGDGANVLTF. CDR3 DNA: TGTGCCAGCAGTTCTGGTGATGGGGCCAACGTCCTGACTTTC.

This clonotype was detected ten times or more. The J gene is TRBJ1-1, the V gene TRBV9; D gene unclear. CDR1 is SGDLS and CDR2 is YYNGEE in the germline V gene. This CDR3 comprises 15 residues. V was trimmed by 0 bases and J by 0 bases, leaving 9 bases between them. CDR3 in DNA: TGTGCCAGCAGCGTAGGTCCAGGCCTGAACACTGAAGCTTTCTTT. Amino acid sequence: CASSVGPGLNTEAFF. The entire variable domain, with the rest obtained from reference TRBV9 and TRBJ1-1, is as follows: DSGVTQTPKHLITATGQRVTLRCSPRSGDLSVYWYQQSLDQGLQFLIQYYNGEERAKGNILERFSAQQFPDLHSELNLSSLELGDSALYFCASSVGPGLNTEAFFGQGTRLTVV.

This clonotype was seen many times. This rearrangement joins TRBV11-1 to TRBJ2-3; tentatively, D is TRBD2 (5 bases). This CDR3 comprises 15 residues. V was cut by 3 bases and J by 4 bases, with 14 bases left in between. The V gene's germline CDR1 is SGHAT and CDR2 FQDESV (reference sequence). This chain's CDR3 is CASSLYRGEADTQYF. CDR3 bases: TGTGCCAGCAGCTTGTATCGGGGAGAGGCAGATACGCAGTATTTT.

This chain connects TRBV4-1 to TRBJ2-1; 12 nucleotides agree with TRBD1. Germline CDR1 MGHRA, CDR2 YSYEKL. The V and J ends lost 1 base and 6 bases, in that order; junction bases with no gene match: 4. The CDR3 sequence is 16 residues long. The CDR3: CASSQAGQGATNEQFF. The CDR3 nucleotides are TGCGCCAGCAGCCAAGCGGGACAGGGGGCGACCAATGAGCAGTTCTTC.

This rearrangement joins TRBV20-1 to TRBJ1-6; 10 bases map to TRBD1. Germline V lookup: CDR1 DFQATT, CDR2 SNEGSKA (reference sequence). V gave up 0 bases and J gave up 9 bases; unmatched junction bases: 2. The CDR3 has 14 residues. The DNA of the CDR3 is TGCAGTGCTAGAGATAGGGACAGGGGTTCACCCCTCCACTTT. This sequence encodes CSARDRDRGSPLHF.

CDR3 residues: CASSLVGIGQFF. In nucleotides, the CDR3 is TGTGCCAGCAGCTTAGTTGGTATAGGGCAGTTCTTC. This chain joins TRBV7-2 and TRBJ2-1; no firm D call. The germline V and J ends were trimmed by 1 base and 12 bases, with 10 bases remaining between them. CDR1 SGHTA and CDR2 FQGNSA come from the germline V gene. The CDR3 contains 12 residues.

This clonotype came up a few times. The gene calls are TRBV6-1 and TRBJ2-7; D remains unclear. Germline lookup yields CDR1 MNHNS and CDR2 SASEGT. V gave up 0 bases and J gave up 7 bases, with 16 bases separating them. CDR3 length: 15 amino acids. The CDR3 here is CASSEAISPQQEQYF. The CDR3 DNA reads as TGTGCCAGCAGTGAAGCAATTAGCCCCCAGCAAGAGCAGTACTTC.

This clonotype was observed a handful of times. The chain links TRBV19 to TRBJ1-1, with 8 bases fitting TRBD1. With 5 bases clipped from V and 0 bases from J, the junction kept 2 bases outside the gene matches. CDR3 size: 14 residues. The germline V gene encodes CDR1 LNHDA and CDR2 SQIVND (reference sequence). The CDR3 spells CASSVGQVNTEAFF. The CDR3 DNA follows: TGTGCCAGTAGTGTGGGACAGGTGAACACTGAAGCTTTCTTT.

This clonotype was found many times. The genes are TRBV19 and TRBJ1-5, with D perhaps TRBD1 (5 bases). Germline CDR1 is LNHDA and CDR2 is SQIVND (reference sequence). Trimming removed 4 bases from V and 2 bases from J, with 15 bases in between. CDR3 size: 16 residues. For the CDR3, the DNA is TGTGCCAGTAGTACCGGCATTTGGGGGGGCAATCAGCCCCAGCATTTT. Translation: CASSTGIWGGNQPQHF.

This clonotype was observed a handful of times. Here the CDR3 reads CASSAGQSMNTEAFF. The CDR3 DNA sequence: TGTGCCAGCAGTGCGGGACAGTCCATGAACACTGAAGCTTTCTTT. V and J are TRBV6-1 and TRBJ1-1, with 7 bases that match TRBD1. The CDR3 has 15 residues. Germline loops: CDR1 MNHNS, CDR2 SASEGT. The V gene end was trimmed by 4 bases and the J gene end by 0 bases; junction bases not matched to a gene: 5.

This clonotype has a single count. This sequence joins TRBV7-9 and TRBJ2-7; D possibly corresponds to TRBD2 (5 bases). Germline values: CDR1 SEHNR, CDR2 FQNEAQ (reference sequence). The CDR3 has 11 amino acids. Trimming took off 10 bases at V and 2 bases at J, with 9 bases between the two ends. The CDR3 here is CAISGTYEQYF. The CDR3 DNA sequence: TGTGCCATATCCGGGACCTACGAGCAGTACTTC.

This clonotype was recorded a few times. This rearrangement joins TRBV6-1 to TRBJ1-1, with TRBD1 as a possible D gene (5 bases). Looked up from germline, CDR1 is MNHNS and CDR2 is SASEGT. The length of the CDR3 is 11 residues. Trimming took 4 bases from V and 10 from J, leaving 10 bases between them. The DNA for the CDR3 is TGTGCCAGCAGTGGGGGGACGAGAGCTTTCTTT. Translation: CASSGGTRAFF.

This clonotype was picked up a small number of times. This chain links TRBV20-1 with TRBJ1-5, with a weak D call TRBD1 (6 bases). CDR1 is DFQATT and CDR2 is SNEGSKA in the germline V gene (reference sequence). With 2 bases removed from V and 9 bases from J, the gap between germline ends came to 14 bases. This CDR3 region has 13 residues. CDR3 sequence: CSARQGKGGPQHF. CDR3 DNA sequence: TGCAGTGCTAGACAGGGGAAAGGGGGGCCCCAGCATTTT.

Of note for this clonotype: Germline is not matched at one junction end, which may reflect a read error. The gene calls are TRBV7-8 and TRBJ1-1; TRBD1 might be the D (6 bases). CDR3 length: 14 residues. Germline V lookup: CDR1 SGHVS, CDR2 FQNEAQ. The CDR3 nucleotides are TGTGCCAGCAGCCAGTCGGGGGGCACCACTGAAACTTTCTTT. Translation: CASSQSGGTTETFF.

Ten or more counts support this clonotype. V usage is TRBV11-1 and J usage is TRBJ2-1, with 8 bases matching TRBD1. CDR3 length equals 14 residues. Losses at the gene ends were 5 bases for V and 6 bases for J; bases not matched to a gene: 6. The V gene's germline CDR1 is SGHAT and CDR2 FQDESV (reference sequence). The CDR3 DNA is TGTGCCAGCAGCCTAATGACAGGGGCCAATGAGCAGTTCTTC. Translation gives CASSLMTGANEQFF.

This clonotype showed up many times. The V gene is TRBV20-1, the J gene TRBJ2-7; 7 bases map to TRBD1. J lost 7 bases, V lost 5 bases, and 8 bases had no gene match. The CDR3 is 12 residues long. The germline CDR1 and CDR2 sequences are DFQATT and SNEGSKA (reference sequence). The CDR3: CSARDSPVEQYF. CDR3 bases: TGCAGTGCTCGGGACAGCCCGGTAGAGCAGTACTTC.

This clonotype was seen repeatedly, ten times or more. The chain carries TRBV19 and TRBJ2-1; the D is unclear. The germline V gene has CDR1 LNHDA and CDR2 SQIVND (reference sequence). The length of the CDR3 is 15 residues. Trimming took off 6 bases at V and 0 bases at J, with 12 bases between the two ends. CDR3 coding DNA: TGTGCCAGTAGCCCGGTAGTGAGCTCCTACAATGAGCAGTTCTTC. Translated, it gives CASSPVVSSYNEQFF.

This clonotype was observed at least ten times. This rearrangement joins TRBV6-5 to TRBJ1-1; D is possibly TRBD1 (5 bases). Trimming shortened V by 0 bases and J by 5 bases, and 16 bases separated the two germline ends. Per germline, CDR1 MNHEY and CDR2 SVGAGI. The CDR3 is 16 residues long. The DNA of the CDR3 is TGTGCCAGCAGTTACTCTATCCGGGGGGGGTGGACTGAAGCTTTCTTT. Translated: CASSYSIRGGWTEAFF.

Remarks on this clonotype: It may be a read error: a sequence one base away is much more abundant. V usage is TRBV12-3 or TRBV12-4 and J usage is TRBJ2-1; 9 nucleotides line up with TRBD2. This CDR3 has 15 amino acids. Trimming at V came to 2 bases and at J to 6 bases, leaving 5 bases not matched to a gene. The CDR3 region has the DNA TGTGCCAGCAGTTTACAACCAGCGGGGGGCAATGAGCAGTTCTTC. As protein: CASSLQPAGGNEQFF.

This clonotype was counted many times. The chain couples TRBV18 to TRBJ2-5; D gene uncertain. The CDR3 totals 12 residues. Trimming left V 3 bases short and J 4 bases short, with 6 bases between. Germline V gene sequence: CDR1 KGHSH, CDR2 LQKENI. Here the CDR3 reads CASSPFGETQYF. The CDR3 DNA sequence: TGTGCCAGCTCACCGTTCGGAGAGACCCAGTACTTC.

On this clonotype: The junction and the germline gene differ at one end; a read error may be behind it. The gene calls are TRBV10-3 and TRBJ1-1, with a weak D call TRBD1 (6 bases). Germline lookup yields CDR1 ENHRY and CDR2 SYGVKD. This CDR3 comprises 15 residues. The CDR3 region is CAISESSQGYTEASF. The CDR3 nucleotides are TGTGCCATCAGTGAGTCGTCACAGGGATACACTGAAGCTTCCTTT.

The chain has TRBV12-5 and TRBJ2-3; 9 bases agree with TRBD1. This CDR3 comprises 15 residues. The V gene end was trimmed by 4 bases and the J gene end by 6 bases; junction bases not matched to a gene: 8. Germline-derived CDR1 and CDR2 are LGHNT and FRNRAP. CDR3 sequence (DNA): TGTGCTAGTGGTTCCGGGACAGGGAAAATTGATACGCAGTATTTT. Encoded protein: CASGSGTGKIDTQYF.

This clonotype was detected a few times. This sequence joins TRBV19 and TRBJ2-2; no firm D call. The V end was cut by 0 bases, the J end by 3 bases, with 8 bases between. The CDR3 extends over 15 amino acids. Germline CDR1 and CDR2: LNHDA and SQIVND (reference sequence). The CDR3 DNA reads TGTGCCAGTAGTATAGATCTTGGGGACACCGGGGAGCTGTTTTTT. It encodes CASSIDLGDTGELFF. Full variable domain (remainder filled in from reference TRBV19 and TRBJ2-2): DGGITQSPKYLFRKEGQNVTLSCEQNLNHDAMYWYRQDPGQGLRLIYYSQIVNDFQKGDIAEGYSVSREKKESFPLTVTSAQKNPTAFYLCASSIDLGDTGELFFGEGSRLTVL.

The chain employs TRBV24-1 and TRBJ1-2; D unresolved. There are 14 residues in the CDR3. Germline V gene sequence: CDR1 KGHDR, CDR2 SFDVKD. The V gene lost 3 bases and the J gene lost 0 bases, with 7 bases spanning the gap. The CDR3 DNA reads TGTGCCACCAGTGATGCCGGGCCTAACTATGGCTACACCTTC. This codes for CATSDAGPNYGYTF.

The V gene is TRBV10-2, the J gene TRBJ1-4; a possible D gene is TRBD1 (6 bases). Trimming left V 2 bases short and J 10 bases short, with 17 bases between. Germline assignment: CDR1 WSHSY and CDR2 SAAADI. The length of the CDR3 is 15 residues. In DNA, the CDR3 is TGCGCCAGCAGTGAGCCGACCACAGGGTTGGCAAAACTGTTTTTT. Translation gives CASSEPTTGLAKLFF.